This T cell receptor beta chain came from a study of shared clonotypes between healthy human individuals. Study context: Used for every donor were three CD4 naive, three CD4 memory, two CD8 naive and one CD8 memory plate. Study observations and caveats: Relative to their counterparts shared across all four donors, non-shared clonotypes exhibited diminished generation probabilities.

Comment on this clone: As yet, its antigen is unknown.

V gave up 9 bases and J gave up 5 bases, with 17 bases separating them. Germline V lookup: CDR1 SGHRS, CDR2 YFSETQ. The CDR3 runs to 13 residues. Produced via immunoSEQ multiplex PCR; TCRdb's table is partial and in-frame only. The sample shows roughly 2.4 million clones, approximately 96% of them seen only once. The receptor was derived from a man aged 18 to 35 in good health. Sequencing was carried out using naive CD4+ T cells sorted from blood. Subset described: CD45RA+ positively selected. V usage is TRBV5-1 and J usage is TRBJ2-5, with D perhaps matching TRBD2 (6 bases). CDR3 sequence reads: CATSGVPGETQYF. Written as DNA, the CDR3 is TGCGCCACCTCGGGGGTACCGGGGGAGACCCAGTACTTC.